Only a few counts were recorded for the clone carrying this T cell receptor (beta chain). The data originate from a study of T-cell memory formation after mild COVID-19. MiXCR, applied by TCRdb to the 5' RACE reads, yields one record per CDR3 protein. The sample records a few hundred thousand distinct CDR3 sequences, approximately 23% being singletons. The length of the CDR3 is 15 residues. Unmatched junction bases numbered 7, after V lost 6 bases and J lost 5 bases. Germline CDR1 is MNHNY and CDR2 is SVGAGI (reference sequence). The sequence was obtained from an adult woman who had mild COVID-19 (a few samples of this study predate the infection). Cell type and time point are not known. Specimen: PBMCs or a T cell subset sorted from them (not recorded which). The chain carries TRBV6-6 and TRBJ2-1; 10 nucleotides agree with TRBD2. CDR3 in DNA: TGTGCCAGCAGACCAGCGGGGGGGCTGAACAATGAGCAGTTCTTC. Residues: CASRPAGGLNNEQFF.